A selection of T cell receptor beta chains follows, all from one sample in a study of T-cell reconstitution after alpha-beta-depleted transplantation in children. TCRdb itself ran the PCR reads through MiXCR, one entry per CDR3 protein. Here the sample spans about 110,000 distinct CDR3 sequences, under 13% being singletons. The sequenced sample was PBMCs, obtained before TCRalphabeta/CD19-depleted stem cell transplant. All receptors derive from a boy aged 2 to 10 with acute lymphoblastic leukemia, due to receive a stem cell transplant. Both conserved end residues are part of each CDR3. A D gene is named only where the DNA matches it firmly. For some rows the clone size is stated as once, few or many, or as a class when expanded; others skip it.

j_gene | abundance | v_gene | d_gene | CDR3aa | CDR3nt
TRBJ2-3 | few | TRBV20-1 | TRBD2 | CSAERAGPGTDTQYF | TGCAGTGCGGAAAGAGCGGGGCCGGGGACAGATACGCAGTATTTT
TRBJ1-3 | many | TRBV6-5 | . | CASSYQTPGVTGNTIYF | TGTGCCAGCAGTTACCAGACCCCCGGAGTTACTGGAAACACCATATATTTT
TRBJ2-3 | few | TRBV5-1 | . | CASSRQGTTDTQYF | TGCGCCAGCAGTCGGCAGGGAACAACAGATACGCAGTATTTT
TRBJ2-1 | few | TRBV14 | . | CASSQAGSGNEQFF | TGTGCCAGCAGCCAAGCCGGGTCGGGGAATGAGCAGTTCTTC
TRBJ1-1 | few | TRBV2 | TRBD1 | CASSGDRVGGTEAFF | TGTGCCAGCAGTGGTGACAGGGTGGGGGGCACTGAAGCTTTCTTT
TRBJ2-7 | few | TRBV27 | TRBD2 | CASSLSASGTSYEQYF | TGTGCCAGCAGTTTATCGGCTAGCGGGACCTCCTACGAGCAGTACTTC
TRBJ2-3 | many | TRBV20-1 | . | CSARDLGVPTDTQYF | TGCAGTGCTAGAGATTTGGGCGTACCCACAGATACGCAGTATTTT
TRBJ1-2 | many | TRBV12-3/TRBV12-4 | . | CASSTGNYGYTF | TGTGCCAGCAGTACAGGGAACTATGGCTACACCTTC
TRBJ2-7 | many | TRBV5-1 | TRBD2 | CASAGAGGTGEQYF | TGCGCCAGCGCTGGGGCGGGAGGAACGGGCGAGCAGTACTTC
TRBJ2-5 | . | TRBV5-4 | . | CASSLPGEETQYF | TGTGCCAGCAGCCTCCCGGGGGAGGAGACCCAGTACTTC
TRBJ1-2 | few | TRBV20-1 | . | CKLTRGPDGANYGYTF | TGCAAACTAACACGAGGTCCGGACGGAGCTAACTATGGCTACACCTTC
TRBJ2-1 | . | TRBV5-1 | . | CASSLGWYEQFF | TGCGCCAGCAGCCTCGGATGGTATGAGCAGTTCTTC
TRBJ2-4 | few | TRBV20-1 | TRBD2 | CSASDSVRLAGMNIQYF | TGCAGTGCGTCCGACTCGGTGAGACTAGCCGGGATGAACATTCAGTACTTC
TRBJ2-4 | . | TRBV11-2 | TRBD2 | CASSLGASGQKIQYF | TGTGCCAGCAGCTTAGGGGCTAGCGGGCAAAAAATTCAGTACTTC
TRBJ2-7 | . | TRBV20-1 | . | CSARVGQLYEQYF | TGCAGTGCTAGAGTAGGACAGCTCTACGAGCAGTACTTC
TRBJ2-7 | few | TRBV20-1 | . | CSATQVVGHEQYF | TGCAGTGCTACTCAAGTGGTTGGTCATGAGCAGTACTTC
TRBJ2-7 | many | TRBV7-9 | TRBD1 | CASSLETGSASEQYF | TGTGCCAGCAGCTTAGAGACAGGGTCAGCAAGCGAGCAGTACTTC
TRBJ2-1 | many | TRBV15 | . | CATSRVSTGGDEQFF | TGTGCCACCAGCAGAGTTTCCACCGGGGGAGATGAGCAGTTCTTC
TRBJ2-1 | many | TRBV20-1 | TRBD2 | CSALTAGGVYNEQFF | TGCAGTGCTCTCACAGCGGGAGGGGTTTACAATGAGCAGTTCTTC
TRBJ2-5 | . | TRBV6-1 | TRBD2 | CASSEGVSGGSETQYF | TGTGCCAGCAGTGAAGGAGTTTCGGGAGGGTCGGAGACCCAGTACTTC
TRBJ2-1 | . | TRBV5-1 | . | CASSLAQPTAEQFF | TGCGCCAGCAGCTTGGCACAACCCACCGCTGAGCAGTTCTTC
TRBJ2-3 | many | TRBV14 | . | CASSPVGQFTDTQYF | TGTGCCAGCAGCCCCGTGGGGCAGTTCACAGATACGCAGTATTTT
TRBJ2-1 | many | TRBV5-1 | . | CASSLDTRLGNEQFF | TGCGCCAGCAGCTTGGATACTCGGCTGGGGAATGAGCAGTTCTTC
TRBJ2-7 | . | TRBV29-1 | TRBD1 | CSGGDRVGFEQYF | TGCAGCGGTGGGGACAGGGTTGGATTCGAGCAGTACTTC
TRBJ2-1 | many | TRBV20-1 | . | CSARTYTGGGLYNNEQFF | TGCAGTGCTAGAACGTATACGGGCGGCGGGCTGTATAACAATGAGCAGTTCTTC
TRBJ2-1 | . | TRBV14 | . | CASSPFPGEQFF | TGTGCCAGCAGCCCCTTTCCTGGTGAGCAGTTCTTC
TRBJ1-1 | . | TRBV6-2/TRBV6-3 | TRBD1 | CASSYTIGDRPTTEAFF | TGTGCCAGCAGTTATACGATCGGGGACAGACCTACAACTGAAGCTTTCTTT
TRBJ2-1 | many | TRBV5-1 | . | CASSYGQPLYNEQFF | TGCGCCAGCAGCTACGGACAGCCCCTTTACAATGAGCAGTTCTTC
TRBJ2-1 | . | TRBV20-1 | TRBD2 | CSATGDYPYNEQFF | TGCAGTGCTACCGGGGACTACCCCTACAATGAGCAGTTCTTC
TRBJ2-1 | few | TRBV10-3 | TRBD2 | CAIRLAGGTNEQFF | TGTGCCATCAGACTAGCGGGAGGGACGAATGAGCAGTTCTTC
TRBJ2-7 | few | TRBV5-1 | TRBD2 | CASSLALREGPYEQYF | TGCGCCAGCAGCTTGGCCCTTCGGGAGGGCCCATACGAGCAGTACTTC
TRBJ1-1 | . | TRBV12-3/TRBV12-4 | . | CASSLTGSEAFF | TGTGCCAGCAGCTTGACAGGCTCTGAAGCTTTCTTT
TRBJ2-5 | many | TRBV7-9 | . | CASSLGQAQETQYF | TGTGCCAGCAGCTTAGGGCAGGCACAAGAGACCCAGTACTTC
TRBJ2-1 | many | TRBV20-1 | TRBD2 | CSASLAGGLHEQFF | TGCAGTGCTAGTCTCGCGGGAGGGCTTCACGAGCAGTTCTTC
TRBJ2-1 | many | TRBV5-5 | . | CASSFAREPSFNEQFF | TGTGCCAGCAGTTTTGCCCGGGAGCCATCCTTCAATGAGCAGTTCTTC
TRBJ2-2 | few | TRBV5-1 | . | CASSLVSDTGELFF | TGCGCCAGCAGCTTGGTATCGGACACCGGGGAGCTGTTTTTT
TRBJ2-3 | many | TRBV5-1 | . | CASRYGGADTQYF | TGCGCCAGCAGGTATGGGGGAGCAGATACGCAGTATTTT
TRBJ2-3 | many | TRBV27 | TRBD1 | CASSSEQGGDTQYF | TGTGCCAGCAGTTCAGAACAGGGGGGCGATACGCAGTATTTT
TRBJ1-2 | many | TRBV6-5 | . | CASSYSIGHVARDGYTF | TGTGCCAGCAGTTACTCGATAGGACACGTCGCTCGGGATGGCTACACCTTC
TRBJ2-5 | few | TRBV10-2 | . | CASSEQVETQYF | TGCGCCAGCAGTGAGCAGGTGGAGACCCAGTACTTC
TRBJ2-7 | many | TRBV20-1 | . | CSASPPGAGVNYEQYF | TGCAGTGCTAGCCCCCCAGGGGCGGGAGTTAACTACGAGCAGTACTTC
TRBJ2-6 | . | TRBV5-6 | . | CASSFRGLGANVLTF | TGTGCCAGCAGCTTTCGGGGGTTGGGGGCCAACGTCCTGACTTTC
TRBJ2-2 | . | TRBV14 | . | CASSQRSGGGELFF | TGTGCCAGCAGCCAGAGGTCTGGGGGCGGGGAGCTGTTTTTT
TRBJ2-5 | many | TRBV20-1 | . | CSAGIRGDQETQYF | TGCAGTGCTGGAATCAGGGGAGACCAAGAGACCCAGTACTTC
TRBJ2-1 | . | TRBV12-3/TRBV12-4 | TRBD2 | CASSLSGSRYNEQFF | TGTGCCAGCAGCTTAAGCGGGAGTCGCTATAATGAGCAGTTCTTC
TRBJ2-2 | many | TRBV5-1 | . | CASSLDSFELGELFF | TGCGCCAGCAGCTTGGATAGCTTCGAGCTCGGGGAGCTGTTTTTT
TRBJ2-2 | . | TRBV3-1 | . | CASSPRTAAGELFF | TGTGCCAGCAGTCCCCGAACAGCTGCCGGGGAGCTGTTTTTT
TRBJ2-7 | . | TRBV7-2 | TRBD1 | CASSLGSGTGAYEQYF | TGTGCCAGCAGCTTGGGGAGCGGGACAGGGGCCTACGAGCAGTACTTC
TRBJ1-5 | . | TRBV5-5 | TRBD1 | CASSLGFGQGNQPQHF | TGTGCCAGCAGCTTGGGGTTTGGACAGGGCAATCAGCCCCAGCATTTT
TRBJ2-5 | . | TRBV7-2 | . | CASSLDQTVGETQYF | TGTGCCAGCAGCTTAGATCAGACGGTAGGGGAGACCCAGTACTTC
TRBJ2-1 | few | TRBV20-1 | . | CSARDPQARVAEDNEQFF | TGCAGTGCTAGAGATCCCCAGGCGAGGGTAGCGGAAGACAATGAGCAGTTCTTC
TRBJ2-5 | many | TRBV12-3/TRBV12-4 | . | CASSFGEETQYF | TGTGCCAGCAGTTTCGGAGAAGAGACCCAGTACTTC
TRBJ2-7 | few | TRBV20-1 | TRBD2 | CSARGTSGRARRREQYF | TGCAGTGCTAGAGGGACTAGCGGGAGGGCGAGGCGTCGCGAGCAGTACTTC
TRBJ2-1 | few | TRBV3-1 | . | CASSQGLYNEQFF | TGTGCCAGCAGCCAAGGACTCTACAATGAGCAGTTCTTC
TRBJ2-7 | . | TRBV12-3/TRBV12-4 | . | CASSLYIPYEQYF | TGTGCCAGCAGTTTATACATTCCCTACGAGCAGTACTTC
TRBJ1-4 | . | TRBV6-1 | TRBD1 | CASSVSPAGGEKLFF | TGTGCCAGCAGTGTCAGCCCGGCAGGGGGAGAAAAACTGTTTTTT
TRBJ2-5 | few | TRBV27 | . | CASSLSPRIQIPETQYF | TGTGCCAGCAGTCTAAGCCCGCGGATTCAAATCCCAGAGACCCAGTACTTC